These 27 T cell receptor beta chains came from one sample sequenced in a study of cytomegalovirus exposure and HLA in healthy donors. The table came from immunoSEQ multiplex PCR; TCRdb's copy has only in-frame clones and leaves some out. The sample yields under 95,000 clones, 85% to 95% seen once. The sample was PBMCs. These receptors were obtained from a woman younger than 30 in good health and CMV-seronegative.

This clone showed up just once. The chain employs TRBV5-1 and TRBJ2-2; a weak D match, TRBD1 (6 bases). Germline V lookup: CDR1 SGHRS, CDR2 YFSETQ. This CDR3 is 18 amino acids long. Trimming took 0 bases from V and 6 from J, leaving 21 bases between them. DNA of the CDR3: TGCGCCAGCAGCTTGGCCAAGGGGGTCACCGCATTTTCCGGGGAGCTGTTTTTT. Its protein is CASSLAKGVTAFSGELFF.

The CDR3 region is CAWSDGLEGASGSDTQYF. Written as DNA, the CDR3 is TGTGCCTGGAGCGACGGTCTCGAGGGGGCGTCGGGATCAGATACGCAGTATTTT. The gene calls are TRBV30 and TRBJ2-3, with TRBD1 matching over 7 bases. Germline V CDR1 and CDR2: GTSNPN, SVGIG (reference sequence). CDR3 size: 18 residues. V trimming: 3 bases; J trimming: 4 bases; junction bases outside the gene matches: 19.

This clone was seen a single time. The CDR3 spells CASRGGSAEAFF. The CDR3 nucleotides are TGTGCCAGCAGGGGAGGGAGCGCTGAAGCTTTCTTT. V and J are TRBV27 and TRBJ1-1; D call uncertain. This CDR3 comprises 12 residues. Germline V gene lookup returns CDR1 MNHEY and CDR2 SMNVEV (reference sequence). V was shortened by 6 bases and J by 6 bases, with 11 bases between the two germline ends.

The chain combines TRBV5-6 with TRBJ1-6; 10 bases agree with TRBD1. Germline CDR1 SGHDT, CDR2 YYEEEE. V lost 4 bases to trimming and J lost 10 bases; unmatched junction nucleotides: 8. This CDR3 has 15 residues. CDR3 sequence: CASSPDRGRVSPLHF. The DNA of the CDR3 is TGTGCCAGCAGCCCTGACAGGGGGCGGGTCTCACCCCTCCACTTT.

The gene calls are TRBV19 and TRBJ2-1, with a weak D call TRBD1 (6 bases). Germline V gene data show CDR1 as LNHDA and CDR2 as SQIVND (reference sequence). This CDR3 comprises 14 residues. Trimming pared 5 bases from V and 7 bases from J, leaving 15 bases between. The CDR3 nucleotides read TGTGCCAGTAGTCTACCGGGACAATATAATGAGCAGTTCTTC. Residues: CASSLPGQYNEQFF. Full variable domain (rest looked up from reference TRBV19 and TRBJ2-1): DGGITQSPKYLFRKEGQNVTLSCEQNLNHDAMYWYRQDPGQGLRLIYYSQIVNDFQKGDIAEGYSVSREKKESFPLTVTSAQKNPTAFYLCASSLPGQYNEQFFGPGTRLTVL.

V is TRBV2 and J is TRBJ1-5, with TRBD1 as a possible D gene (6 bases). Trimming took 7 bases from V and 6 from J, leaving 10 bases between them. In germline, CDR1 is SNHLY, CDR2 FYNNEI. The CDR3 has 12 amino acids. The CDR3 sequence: CASTQGSQPQHF. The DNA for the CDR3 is TGTGCCAGCACACAGGGATCTCAGCCCCAGCATTTT.

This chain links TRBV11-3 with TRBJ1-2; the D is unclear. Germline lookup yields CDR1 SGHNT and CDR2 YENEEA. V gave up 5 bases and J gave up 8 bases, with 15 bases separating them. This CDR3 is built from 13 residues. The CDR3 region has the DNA TGTGCCAGCAGCCGGGGAACGGCTGGGGGCTACACCTTC. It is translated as CASSRGTAGGYTF.

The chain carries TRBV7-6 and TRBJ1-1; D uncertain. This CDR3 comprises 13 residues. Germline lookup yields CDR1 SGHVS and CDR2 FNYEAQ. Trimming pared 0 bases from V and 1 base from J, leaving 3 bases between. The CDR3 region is CASSLAQNTEAFF. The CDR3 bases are TGTGCCAGCAGCTTAGCCCAGAACACTGAAGCTTTCTTT. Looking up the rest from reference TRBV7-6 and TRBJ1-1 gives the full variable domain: GAGVSQSPRYKVTKRGQDVALRCDPISGHVSLYWYRQALGQGPEFLTYFNYEAQQDKSGLPNDRFSAERPEGSISTLTIQRTEQRDSAMYRCASSLAQNTEAFFGQGTRLTVV.

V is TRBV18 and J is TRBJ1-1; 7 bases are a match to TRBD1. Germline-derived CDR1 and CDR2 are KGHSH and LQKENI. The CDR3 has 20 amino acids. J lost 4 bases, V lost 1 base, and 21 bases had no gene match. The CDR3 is CASSPQLTAGGASIGTEAFF. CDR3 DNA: TGTGCCAGCTCACCACAATTAACTGCAGGGGGTGCCTCGATCGGCACTGAAGCTTTCTTT.

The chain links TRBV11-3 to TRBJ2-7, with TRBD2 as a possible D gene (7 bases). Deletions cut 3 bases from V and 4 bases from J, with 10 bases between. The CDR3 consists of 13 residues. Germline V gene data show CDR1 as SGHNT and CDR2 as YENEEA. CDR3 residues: CASSFRGGYEQYF. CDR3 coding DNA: TGTGCCAGCAGCTTTAGGGGGGGGTACGAGCAGTACTTC. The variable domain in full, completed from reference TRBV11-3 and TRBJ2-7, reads EAGVVQSPRYKIIEKKQPVAFWCNPISGHNTLYWYLQNLGQGPELLIRYENEEAVDDSQLPKDRFSAERLKGVDSTLKIQPAELGDSAVYLCASSFRGGYEQYFGPGTRLTVT.

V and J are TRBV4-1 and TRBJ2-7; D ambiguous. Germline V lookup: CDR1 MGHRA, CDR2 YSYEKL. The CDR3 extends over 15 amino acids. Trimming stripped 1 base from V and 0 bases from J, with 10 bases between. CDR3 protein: CASSQVPGYSYEQYF. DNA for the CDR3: TGCGCCAGCAGCCAAGTTCCCGGGTACTCCTACGAGCAGTACTTC.

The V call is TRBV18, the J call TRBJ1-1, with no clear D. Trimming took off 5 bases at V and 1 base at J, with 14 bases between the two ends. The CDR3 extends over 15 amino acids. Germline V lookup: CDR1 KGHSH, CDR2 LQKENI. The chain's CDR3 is CASSTLGLPNTEAFF. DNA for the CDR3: TGTGCCAGCTCAACACTAGGACTGCCGAACACTGAAGCTTTCTTT.

The DNA for the CDR3 is TGCGCCAGCATGGTGAGGCCCGGGGATACCCAGTACTTC. Its translation is CASMVRPGDTQYF. The V gene is TRBV10-2, the J gene TRBJ2-5, with D possibly matching TRBD2 (5 bases). Trimming took off 7 bases at V and 8 bases at J, with 17 bases between the two ends. CDR1 and CDR2 (germline): WSHSY, SAAADI. This CDR3 is built from 13 residues.

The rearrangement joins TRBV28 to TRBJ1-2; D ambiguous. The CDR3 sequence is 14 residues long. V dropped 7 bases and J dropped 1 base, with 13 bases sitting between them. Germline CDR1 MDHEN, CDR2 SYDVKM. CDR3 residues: CASNTAQINYGYTF. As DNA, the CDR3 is TGTGCCAGCAATACAGCCCAGATTAACTATGGCTACACCTTC.

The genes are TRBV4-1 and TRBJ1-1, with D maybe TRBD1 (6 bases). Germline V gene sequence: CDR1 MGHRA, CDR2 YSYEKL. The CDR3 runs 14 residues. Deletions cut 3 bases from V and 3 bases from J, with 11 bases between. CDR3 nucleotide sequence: TGCGCCAGCAGCCAGATAGGGGGGGACACTGAAGCTTTCTTT. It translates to CASSQIGGDTEAFF.

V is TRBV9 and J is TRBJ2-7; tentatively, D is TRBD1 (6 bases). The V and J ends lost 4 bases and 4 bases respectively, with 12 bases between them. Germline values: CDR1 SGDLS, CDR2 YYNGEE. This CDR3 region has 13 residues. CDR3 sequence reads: CASSPGQKYEQYF. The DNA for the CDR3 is TGTGCCAGCAGCCCCGGACAGAAGTACGAGCAGTACTTC.

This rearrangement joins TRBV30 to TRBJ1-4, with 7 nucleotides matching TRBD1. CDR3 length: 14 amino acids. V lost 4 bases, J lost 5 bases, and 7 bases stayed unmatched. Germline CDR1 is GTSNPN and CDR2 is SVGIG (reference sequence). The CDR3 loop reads CAWTRDSENEKLFF. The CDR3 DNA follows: TGTGCCTGGACCCGGGACAGTGAGAATGAAAAACTGTTTTTT.

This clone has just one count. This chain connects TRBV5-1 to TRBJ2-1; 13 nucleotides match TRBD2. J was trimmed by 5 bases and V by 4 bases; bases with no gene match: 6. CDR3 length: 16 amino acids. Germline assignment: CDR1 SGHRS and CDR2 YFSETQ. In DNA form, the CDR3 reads TGCGCCAGCAGCGGAACCGGGACTAGCGGGAACAATGAGCAGTTCTTC. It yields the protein CASSGTGTSGNNEQFF.

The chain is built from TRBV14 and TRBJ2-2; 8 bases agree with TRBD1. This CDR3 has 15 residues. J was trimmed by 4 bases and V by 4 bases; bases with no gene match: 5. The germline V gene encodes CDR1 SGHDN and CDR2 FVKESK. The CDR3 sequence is CASSRWTGITGELFF. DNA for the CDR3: TGTGCCAGCAGCCGATGGACAGGGATCACCGGGGAGCTGTTTTTT.

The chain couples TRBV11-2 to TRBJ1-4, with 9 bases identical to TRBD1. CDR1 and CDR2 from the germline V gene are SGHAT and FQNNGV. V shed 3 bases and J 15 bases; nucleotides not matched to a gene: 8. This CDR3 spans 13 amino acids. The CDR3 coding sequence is TGTGCCAGCAGCTTTCTTGAGGGACAGGGTATGTTTTTT. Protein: CASSFLEGQGMFF.

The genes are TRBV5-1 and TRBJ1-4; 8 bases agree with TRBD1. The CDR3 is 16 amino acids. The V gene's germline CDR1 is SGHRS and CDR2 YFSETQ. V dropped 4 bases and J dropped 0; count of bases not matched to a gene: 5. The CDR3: CASSPTGEATNEKLFF. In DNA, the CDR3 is TGCGCCAGCAGCCCGACAGGGGAAGCAACTAATGAAAAACTGTTTTTT.

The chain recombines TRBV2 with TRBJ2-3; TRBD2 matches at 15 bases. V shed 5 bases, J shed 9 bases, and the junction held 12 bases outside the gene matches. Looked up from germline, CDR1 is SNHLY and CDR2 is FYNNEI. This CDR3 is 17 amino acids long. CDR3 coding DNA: TGTGCCAGCAGTCCGGGACTAGCGGGAGGCCCAACCCTAACGCAGTATTTT. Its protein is CASSPGLAGGPTLTQYF.

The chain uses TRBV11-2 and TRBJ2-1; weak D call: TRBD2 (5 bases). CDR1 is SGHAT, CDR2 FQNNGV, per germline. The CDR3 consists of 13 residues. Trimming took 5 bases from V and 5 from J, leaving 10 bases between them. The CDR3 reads CASSVGLNNEQFF. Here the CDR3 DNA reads TGTGCCAGCAGCGTAGGACTTAACAATGAGCAGTTCTTC.

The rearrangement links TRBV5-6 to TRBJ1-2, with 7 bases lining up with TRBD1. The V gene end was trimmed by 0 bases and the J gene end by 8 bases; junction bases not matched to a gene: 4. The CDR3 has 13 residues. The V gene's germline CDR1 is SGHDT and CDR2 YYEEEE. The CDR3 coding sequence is TGTGCCAGCAGCTTGGCTCCAGGGGGAGGCTACACCTTC. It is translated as CASSLAPGGGYTF.

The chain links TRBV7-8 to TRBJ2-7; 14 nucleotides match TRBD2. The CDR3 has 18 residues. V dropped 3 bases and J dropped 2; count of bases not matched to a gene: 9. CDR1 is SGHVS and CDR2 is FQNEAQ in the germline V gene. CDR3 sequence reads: CASSFGTWTSGRTYEQYF. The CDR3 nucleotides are TGTGCCAGCAGCTTCGGAACCTGGACTAGCGGGAGGACCTACGAGCAGTACTTC.

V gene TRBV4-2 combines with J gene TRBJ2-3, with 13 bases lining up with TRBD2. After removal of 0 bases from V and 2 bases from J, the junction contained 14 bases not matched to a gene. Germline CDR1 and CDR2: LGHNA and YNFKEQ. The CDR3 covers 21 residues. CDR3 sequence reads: CASSQDSGTSGEFSYTDTQYF. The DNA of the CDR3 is TGTGCCAGCAGCCAAGATTCCGGGACTAGCGGGGAGTTCTCTTACACAGATACGCAGTATTTT.

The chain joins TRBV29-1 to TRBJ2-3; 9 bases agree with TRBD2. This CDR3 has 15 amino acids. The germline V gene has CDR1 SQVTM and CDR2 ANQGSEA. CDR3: CRGGGGSGGTDTQYF. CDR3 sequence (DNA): TGCCGCGGGGGGGGCGGGAGTGGGGGCACAGATACGCAGTATTTT.